This section outlines one T cell receptor beta chain sequence together with its context. Its antigen is unidentified. This specimen belongs to a study of long-term antiretroviral therapy in people with HIV. Study-level results: Data on ART adherence, viral resistance or therapy changes were unavailable. Diversity remained lower than transplant donor controls, even though it increased after ART. HIV repertoires had narrower CDR3 length ranges than controls. Pre-ART-expanded clones dominated the repertoire at all time points.

It was version v3.0 of the immunoSEQ assay that was run at survey level. The protocol was immunoSEQ multiplex PCR, while the TCRdb copy is restricted to in-frame clones and leaves out a portion. The sample lists around 29,000 clones, over 85% occurring once. The source material was unsorted PBMCs, sampled almost 6.7 years after starting antiretroviral therapy. The receptor was derived from a middle-aged woman with HIV.

CDR3 sequence: CASSEGPLHTDTQYF. The DNA of the CDR3 is TGCGCCAGCAGTGAAGGACCCCTACACACAGATACGCAGTATTTT. The chain recombines TRBV10-1 with TRBJ2-3; D gene ambiguous. The CDR3 sequence is 15 residues long. CDR1 is WNHNN and CDR2 is SYGVQD in the germline V gene (reference sequence). V shed 3 bases and J shed 2 bases, with 12 bases lying between them.